This T cell receptor beta chain emerged from a study of OX40 agonist ivuxolimab in advanced cancers. Trimming stripped 3 bases from V and 0 bases from J, with 12 bases between. Germline loops: CDR1 MDHEN, CDR2 SYDVKM. This CDR3 has 16 amino acids. Sequencing used immunoSEQ multiplex PCR; TCRdb keeps in-frame clones, though not all of them. The profile shows tens of thousands of clones, 70% to 90% of them singletons. Sequenced here: CD4+ or CD8+ T cells sorted from blood, sampled in a trial of the OX40 agonist ivuxolimab. The TCR sequence derives from an adult with an advanced solid tumor such as melanoma, head and neck, liver or kidney cancer. V usage is TRBV28 and J usage is TRBJ1-5; D gene uncertain. The CDR3 loop is CASSFRAGYSNQPQHF. DNA of the CDR3: TGTGCCAGCAGTTTTCGAGCAGGCTATAGCAATCAGCCCCAGCATTTT. Full variable domain (remainder filled in from reference TRBV28 and TRBJ1-5): DVKVTQSSRYLVKRTGEKVFLECVQDMDHENMFWYRQDPGLGLRLIYFSYDVKMKEKGDIPEGYSVSREKKERFSLILESASTNQTSMYLCASSFRAGYSNQPQHFGDGTRLSIL.